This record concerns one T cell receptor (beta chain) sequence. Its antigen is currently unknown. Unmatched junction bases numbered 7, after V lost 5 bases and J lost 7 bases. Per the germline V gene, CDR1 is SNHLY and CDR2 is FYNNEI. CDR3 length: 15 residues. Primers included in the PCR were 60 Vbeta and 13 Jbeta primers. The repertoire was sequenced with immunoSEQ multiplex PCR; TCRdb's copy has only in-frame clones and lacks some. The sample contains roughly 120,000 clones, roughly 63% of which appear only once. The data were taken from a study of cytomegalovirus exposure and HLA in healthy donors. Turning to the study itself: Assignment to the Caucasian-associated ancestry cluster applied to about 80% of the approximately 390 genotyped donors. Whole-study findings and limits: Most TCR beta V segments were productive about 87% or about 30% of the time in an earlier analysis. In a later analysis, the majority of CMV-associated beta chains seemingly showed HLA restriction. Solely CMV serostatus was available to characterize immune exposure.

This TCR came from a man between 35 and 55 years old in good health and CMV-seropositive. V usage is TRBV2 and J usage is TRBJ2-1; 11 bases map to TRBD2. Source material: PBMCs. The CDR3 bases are TGTGCCAGCAGTTCACTAGCGGGAGTGGGGAATGAGCAGTTCTTC. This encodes CASSSLAGVGNEQFF.